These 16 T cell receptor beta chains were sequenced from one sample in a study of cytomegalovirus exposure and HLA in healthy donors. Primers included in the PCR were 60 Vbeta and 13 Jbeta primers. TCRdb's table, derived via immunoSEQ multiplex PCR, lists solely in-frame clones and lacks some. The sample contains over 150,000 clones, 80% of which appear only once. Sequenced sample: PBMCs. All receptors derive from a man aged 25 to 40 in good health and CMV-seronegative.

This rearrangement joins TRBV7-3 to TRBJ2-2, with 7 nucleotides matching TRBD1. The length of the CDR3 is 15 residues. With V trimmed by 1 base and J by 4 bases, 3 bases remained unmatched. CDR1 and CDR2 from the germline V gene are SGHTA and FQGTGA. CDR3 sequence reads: CASSLKGAGTGELFF. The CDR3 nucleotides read TGTGCCAGCAGCTTAAAGGGGGCGGGCACCGGGGAGCTGTTTTTT.

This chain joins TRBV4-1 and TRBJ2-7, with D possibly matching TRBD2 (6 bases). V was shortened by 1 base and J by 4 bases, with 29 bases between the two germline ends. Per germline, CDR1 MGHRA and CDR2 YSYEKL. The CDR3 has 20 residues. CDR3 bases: TGCGCCAGCAGCCAAGTTAGATCCGCCGGGAGCCCCTCCTTTAGGTACGAGCAGTACTTC. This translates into CASSQVRSAGSPSFRYEQYF.

CDR3 nucleotides: TGTGCCAGCCTAACAGGGGAGACCCAGTACTTC. Its protein is CASLTGETQYF. The chain employs TRBV2 and TRBJ2-5; TRBD1 might be the D (6 bases). The V end was cut by 8 bases, the J end by 5 bases, with 9 bases between. Germline V gene data show CDR1 as SNHLY and CDR2 as FYNNEI. This CDR3 spans 11 amino acids.

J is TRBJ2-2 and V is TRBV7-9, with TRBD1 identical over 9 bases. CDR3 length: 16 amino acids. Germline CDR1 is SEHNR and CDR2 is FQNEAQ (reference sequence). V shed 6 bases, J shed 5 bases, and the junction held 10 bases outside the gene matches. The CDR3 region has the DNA TGTGCCAGCAGTCTTTTACAGGGGGCGAGGACCGGGGAGCTGTTTTTT. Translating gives CASSLLQGARTGELFF.

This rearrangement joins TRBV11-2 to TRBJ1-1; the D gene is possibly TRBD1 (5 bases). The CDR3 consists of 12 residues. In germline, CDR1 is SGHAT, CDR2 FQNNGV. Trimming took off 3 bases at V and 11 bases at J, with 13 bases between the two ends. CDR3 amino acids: CASSFNRGEAFF. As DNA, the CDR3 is TGTGCCAGCAGCTTCAATAGGGGTGAGGCTTTCTTT.

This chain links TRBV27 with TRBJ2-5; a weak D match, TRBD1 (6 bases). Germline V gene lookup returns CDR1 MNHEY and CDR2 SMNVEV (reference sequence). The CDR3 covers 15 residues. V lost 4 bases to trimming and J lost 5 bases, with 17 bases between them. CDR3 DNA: TGTGCCAGCAGTTCCTGGACAGTCCAAGGGGAGACCCAGTACTTC. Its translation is CASSSWTVQGETQYF.

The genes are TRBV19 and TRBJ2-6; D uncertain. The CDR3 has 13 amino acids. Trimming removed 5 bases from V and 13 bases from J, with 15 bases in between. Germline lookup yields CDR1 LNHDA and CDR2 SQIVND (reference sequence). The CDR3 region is CASSVSSVWVLTF. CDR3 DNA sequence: TGTGCCAGTAGTGTCTCATCAGTCTGGGTCCTGACTTTC.

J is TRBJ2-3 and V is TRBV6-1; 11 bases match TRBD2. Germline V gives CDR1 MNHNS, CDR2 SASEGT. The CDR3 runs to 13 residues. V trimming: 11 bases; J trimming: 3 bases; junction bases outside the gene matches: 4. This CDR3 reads CASGTSGTDTQYF. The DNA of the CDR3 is TGTGCCTCGGGGACTAGCGGAACAGATACGCAGTATTTT.

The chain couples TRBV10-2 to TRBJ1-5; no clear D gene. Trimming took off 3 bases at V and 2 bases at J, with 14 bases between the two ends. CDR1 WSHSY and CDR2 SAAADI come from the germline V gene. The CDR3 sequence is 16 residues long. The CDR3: CASSDWRGLGNQPQHF. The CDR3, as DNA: TGCGCCAGCAGTGATTGGCGAGGACTTGGCAATCAGCCCCAGCATTTT.

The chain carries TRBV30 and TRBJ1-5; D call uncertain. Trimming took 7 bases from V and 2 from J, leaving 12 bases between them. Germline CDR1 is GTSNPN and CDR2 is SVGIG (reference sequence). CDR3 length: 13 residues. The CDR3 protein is CAYKTGGNQPQHF. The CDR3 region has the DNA TGTGCCTACAAGACTGGAGGCAATCAGCCCCAGCATTTT. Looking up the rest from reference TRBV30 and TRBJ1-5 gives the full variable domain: SQTIHQWPATLVQPVGSPLSLECTVEGTSNPNLYWYRQAAGRGLQLLFYSVGIGQISSEVPQNLSASRPQDRQFILSSKKLLLSDSGFYLCAYKTGGNQPQHFGDGTRLSIL.

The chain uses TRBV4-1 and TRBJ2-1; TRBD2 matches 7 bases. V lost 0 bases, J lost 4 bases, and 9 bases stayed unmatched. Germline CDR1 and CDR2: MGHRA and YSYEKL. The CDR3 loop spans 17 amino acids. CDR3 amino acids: CASSQEVMSAGYNEQFF. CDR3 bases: TGCGCCAGCAGCCAAGAGGTGATGTCAGCGGGGTACAATGAGCAGTTCTTC.

The CDR3 protein is CASSLWWGADNEKLFF. CDR3 coding DNA: TGTGCCAGCAGTTTATGGTGGGGCGCGGATAATGAAAAACTGTTTTTT. The V gene is TRBV27, the J gene TRBJ1-4, with D possibly being TRBD1 (5 bases). The germline V gene encodes CDR1 MNHEY and CDR2 SMNVEV (reference sequence). This CDR3 has 16 residues. The V end lost 1 base, the J end lost 4 bases, and 13 bases lay between the germline ends. Based on the CDR3 plus reference TRBV27 and TRBJ1-4, the full variable domain is EAQVTQNPRYLITVTGKKLTVTCSQNMNHEYMSWYRQDPGLGLRQIYYSMNVEVTDKGDVPEGYKVSRKEKRNFPLILESPSPNQTSLYFCASSLWWGADNEKLFFGSGTQLSVL.

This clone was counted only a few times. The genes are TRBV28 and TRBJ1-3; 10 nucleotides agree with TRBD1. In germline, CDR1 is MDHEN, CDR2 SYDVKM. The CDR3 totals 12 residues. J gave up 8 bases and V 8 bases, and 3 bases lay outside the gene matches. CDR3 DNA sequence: TGTGCCAGCCGACAGGGGGCCGACACCATATATTTT. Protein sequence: CASRQGADTIYF.

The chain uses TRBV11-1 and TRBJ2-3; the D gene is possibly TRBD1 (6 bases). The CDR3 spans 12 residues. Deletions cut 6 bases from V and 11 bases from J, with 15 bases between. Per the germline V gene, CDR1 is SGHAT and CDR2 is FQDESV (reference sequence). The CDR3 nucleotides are TGTGCCAGCAGGCGAGGACAGATTAGGCAGTATTTT. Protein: CASRRGQIRQYF.

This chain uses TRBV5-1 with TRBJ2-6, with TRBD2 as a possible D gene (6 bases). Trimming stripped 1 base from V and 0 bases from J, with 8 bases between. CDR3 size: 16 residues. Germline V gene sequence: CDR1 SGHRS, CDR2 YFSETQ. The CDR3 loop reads CASSLRELSGANVLTF. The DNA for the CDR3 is TGCGCCAGCAGCTTGCGGGAGCTCTCTGGGGCCAACGTCCTGACTTTC.

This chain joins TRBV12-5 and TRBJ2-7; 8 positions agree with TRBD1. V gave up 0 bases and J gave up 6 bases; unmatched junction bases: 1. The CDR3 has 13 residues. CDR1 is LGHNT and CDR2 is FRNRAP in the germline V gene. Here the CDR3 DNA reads TGTGCTAGTGGTTTGGTACAGGGGGGCGAGCAGTACTTC. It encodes CASGLVQGGEQYF. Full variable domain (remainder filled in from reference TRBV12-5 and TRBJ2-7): DARVTQTPRHKVTEMGQEVTMRCQPILGHNTVFWYRQTMMQGLELLAYFRNRAPLDDSGMPKDRFSAEMPDATLATLKIQPSEPRDSAVYFCASGLVQGGEQYFGPGTRLTVT.